This T cell receptor (beta chain) appears in the sequencing data of a study of CD8+ T cells in alopecia areata. The count of this clone is one. The CDR3 covers 13 residues. The germline gives CDR1 SGHRS, CDR2 YFSETQ. V was trimmed by 3 bases and J by 5 bases, leaving 11 bases between them. RNA was extracted and reverse transcribed into cDNA as the sequencing template. Sequenced by immunoSEQ multiplex PCR; TCRdb stores in-frame clones only, minus some. This table has about 91,000 clones, roughly 42% appearing once. The gene calls are TRBV5-1 and TRBJ2-5; a weak D match, TRBD1 (6 bases). The receptor was derived from a human donor with alopecia areata. The sample was CD4+ T cells sorted from blood. The CDR3 nucleotides read TGCGCCAGCAGCTCCAGGGGAATGGAGACCCAGTACTTC. As protein: CASSSRGMETQYF.